This T cell receptor (beta chain) was documented in a study of identical twins. Overall study findings and caveats: With monozygotic twins, out-of-frame TCR alpha sharing exceeded what models estimated. Cross-sectional statistical analysis, not tracking of the same donors, underpinned the conclusions. Out-of-frame beta chain sequences displayed weaker excess sharing between twins.

Germline-derived CDR1 and CDR2 are DFQATT and SNEGSKA (reference sequence). The CDR3 totals 17 residues. With 1 base removed from V and 0 bases from J, the gap between germline ends came to 16 bases. A note on this clonotype: Its specificity is unknown.

A universal primer site was added by template switching, and unique molecular identifiers were carried by the cDNA. One entry per CDR3 protein, called by TCRdb with MiXCR from the 5' RACE reads. The data contain approximately 620,000 distinct CDR3 sequences, approximately 9% of them seen just once; the ten biggest clones take up 0.8% to 1%. These data were also reused for a study on yellow fever vaccine responses in identical twins.

The TCR sequence derives from a woman under 30 in good health. Sequenced material: PBMCs. The gene calls are TRBV20-1 and TRBJ2-1; the D is unclear. In nucleotides, the CDR3 is TGCAGTGCTAGAGCCCCTTGGTGGGCGAGCTCCTACAATGAGCAGTTCTTC. Translation gives CSARAPWWASSYNEQFF.